This TCR beta chain was sequenced in a study of T cells in Graves' hyperthyroidism and ophthalmopathy (dated by TCRdb to the late 2010s). Concerning the study at large: Peripheral blood samples were taken at initial diagnosis, before any treatment was given. To identify distinguishing TCR V-J signatures, a discovery cohort of 90 to 100 patients was used, comprising fewer than 45 with Graves' ophthalmopathy and some 57 with stable Graves' hyperthyroidism. Prospective prediction of ophthalmopathy was tested in an independent validation cohort of some 19 hyperthyroidism patients and 15 to 17 patients who later progressed to ophthalmopathy. The roughly 90 discovery patients were divided at random into training and test sets in a 7:3 ratio. The study also compared thyroid tissue and blood T-cell repertoires from more than five Graves' hyperthyroidism patients. After sampling, hyperthyroidism patients received methimazole starting at 30 mg daily, and ophthalmopathy patients received high-dose intravenous methylprednisolone. The paper reports TCR Vbeta CDR3 sequencing of roughly 140 peripheral blood samples: around 45 ophthalmopathy, under 80 hyperthyroidism and 17 progressor patients. The paper's findings and limits, for the study overall: In validation, progression to ophthalmopathy was predicted by the model with around 70% sensitivity and just over 72% specificity, a median of approximately 6.5 months before onset. Most expanded thyroid clonotypes (frequency above 0.001) were also found in blood, which suggests that blood repertoires may mirror thyroid immune responses. No statistical method was used to set the sample size in advance, and investigators knew the group allocation. A model built on a 13 V-J signature distinguished ophthalmopathy from stable hyperthyroidism, reaching 87.88% sensitivity and under 84% specificity in cross-validation and 80%/75% in testing.

Looking up the germline V gene yields CDR1 MNHNS and CDR2 SASEGT. From the cysteine through the phenylalanine, the CDR3 covers 16 amino acids. Kept here is only the CDR3 DNA, which spans 48 bases and is read in frame from base 1. V and J are trimmed by 6 bases and 0 bases, and the gene matches miss 4 bases of the junction. Amplification of TCR beta CDR3 regions was carried out from RNA transcripts. The TCR CDR3 was subjected to a first round of RT-PCR using the HTBI primer set and the Qiagen OneStep RT-PCR kit. The libraries were constructed in a second round of multiplex PCR and then size-selected and purified. Paired-end sequencing of the libraries was performed with 100 bp reads on an Illumina HiSeq2000. The study's processing was this. SOAPnuke was used to process the raw data, throwing out any read that contained adapters or uncalled bases, had a mean Phred below 15, or lacked an exact constant-primer or identifier match. High-quality paired reads were merged with COPE v1.2.5, and unique nucleotide sequences were defined as clonotypes. MiTCR v1.1 was used to align the clonotypes against IMGT TRBV, TRBD and TRBJ reference segments. Analysis was restricted to V-J combinations with a frequency above 0.0001, which covered 98% to 99.2% of repertoires. A TCS score was defined as the ratio of F50 (clonal expansion) to E x V (chaos), with BLOSUM62-based TCRdist applied between CDR3 peptides within each V-J. Welch's t-statistics and random forest reduced just over 500 V-J features to fewer than 15, which were used in a naive Bayes classifier (R e1071). TCRdb ran its own pipeline on the public reads, namely fastp trimming at Q25 and MiXCR clone calling, and kept in-frame beta chains. Entries are consolidated by CDR3 protein sequence, retaining the most common genes and DNA. These V and J calls originate from TCRdb's pipeline instead of the authors' own analysis. The sample table lists 300,000 to 400,000 distinct CDR3 sequences, 15% to 20% of them with a count of one. The ten largest clones represent approximately 49% of the sample.

Note on this clonotype: Its antigen is unknown. Base qualities are not recorded, but no much larger clone differs from it by a single base.

Stable Graves' hyperthyroidism was defined as no progression to ophthalmopathy during 18 months of follow-up. Hyperthyroidism patients were newly diagnosed, with disease duration under 2 months, and aged 18 to 65 years. Patients with uncontrolled infections, other autoimmune diseases, pregnancy or lactation were excluded. Clinical symptoms, serum thyroxine and TRAb, thyroid ultrasound, and orbital computed tomography formed the basis for the diagnoses. Ficoll-Paque density gradient centrifugation was used to isolate PBMCs from 10 ml of fresh peripheral blood. Trizol reagent was used to extract total RNA, and RNA quality was then checked on an Agilent 2100 Bioanalyzer.

The rearrangement joined TRBV6-1 to TRBJ2-2; 10 bases in between match TRBD2. The sequence was obtained from a woman aged 45-65 years with Graves' hyperthyroidism. The material sequenced was blood. The CDR3 region: CASSRGLATNTGELFF. The DNA sequence reads TGTGCCAGCAGCCGGGGACTAGCGACGAACACCGGGGAGCTGTTTTTT.